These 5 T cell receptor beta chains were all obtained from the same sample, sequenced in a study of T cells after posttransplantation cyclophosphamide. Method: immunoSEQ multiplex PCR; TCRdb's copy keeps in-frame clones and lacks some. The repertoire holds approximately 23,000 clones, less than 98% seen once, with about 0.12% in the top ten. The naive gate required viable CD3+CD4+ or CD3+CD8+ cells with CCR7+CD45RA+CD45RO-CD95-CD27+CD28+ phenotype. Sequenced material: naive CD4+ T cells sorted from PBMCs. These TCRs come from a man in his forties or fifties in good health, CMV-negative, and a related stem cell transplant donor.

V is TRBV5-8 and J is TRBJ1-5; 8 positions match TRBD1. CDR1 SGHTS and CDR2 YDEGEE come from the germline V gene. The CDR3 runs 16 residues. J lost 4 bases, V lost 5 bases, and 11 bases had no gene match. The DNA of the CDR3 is TGTGCCAGCAGTCGAACCCCCGGGACAGGAAATCAGCCCCAGCATTTT. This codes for CASSRTPGTGNQPQHF.

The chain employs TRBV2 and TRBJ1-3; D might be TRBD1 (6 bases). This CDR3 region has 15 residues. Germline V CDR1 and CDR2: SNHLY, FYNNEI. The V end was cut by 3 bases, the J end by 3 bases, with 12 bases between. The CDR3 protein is CASSEIAGVGNTIYF. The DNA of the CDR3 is TGTGCCAGCAGTGAGATTGCAGGGGTTGGAAACACCATATATTTT. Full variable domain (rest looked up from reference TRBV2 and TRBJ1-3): EPEVTQTPSHQVTQMGQEVILRCVPISNHLYFYWYRQILGQKVEFLVSFYNNEISEKSEIFDDQFSVERPDGSNFTLKIRSTKLEDSAMYFCASSEIAGVGNTIYFGEGSWLTVV.

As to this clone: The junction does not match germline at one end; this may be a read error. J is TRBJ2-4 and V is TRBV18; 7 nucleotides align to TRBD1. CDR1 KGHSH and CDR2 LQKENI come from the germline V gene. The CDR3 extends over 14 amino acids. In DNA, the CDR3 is TGTGCCAGCTCACCCGGGACAGCCCAAAACATTCAGTACTTC. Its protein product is CASSPGTAQNIQYF.

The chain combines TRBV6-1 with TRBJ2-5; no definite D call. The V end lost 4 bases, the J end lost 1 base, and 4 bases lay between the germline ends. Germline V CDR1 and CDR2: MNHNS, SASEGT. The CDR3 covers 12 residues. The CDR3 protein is CASSAIQETQYF. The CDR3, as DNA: TGTGCCAGCAGTGCAATCCAAGAGACCCAGTACTTC.

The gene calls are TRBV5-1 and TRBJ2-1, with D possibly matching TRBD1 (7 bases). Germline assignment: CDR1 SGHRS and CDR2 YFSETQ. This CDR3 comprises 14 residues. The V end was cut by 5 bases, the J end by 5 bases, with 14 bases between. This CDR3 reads CASRTGTGNNEQFF. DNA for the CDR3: TGCGCCAGCAGGACAGGGACTGGAAACAATGAGCAGTTCTTC.